Following are 18 T cell receptor beta chains from one sample sequenced in a study of CD8+ T cells in alopecia areata. Sequencing templates came from extracted RNA that was reverse transcribed into cDNA. Sequencing used immunoSEQ multiplex PCR; TCRdb keeps in-frame clones, though not all of them. The repertoire holds some 160,000 clones, with about three fifths as singletons. Sequenced: CD8+ T cells sorted from blood. The receptor set was obtained from a human donor in good health.

This clone was counted between two and nine times. The V call is TRBV27, the J call TRBJ2-1, with 7 positions matching TRBD2. CDR1 and CDR2 from the germline V gene are MNHEY and SMNVEV (reference sequence). This CDR3 contains 13 residues. CDR3 loop: CASSGNNYNEQFF. CDR3 DNA: TGTGCGTCGAGCGGGAATAACTACAATGAGCAGTTCTTC.

The chain couples TRBV5-6 to TRBJ2-7; 11 positions agree with TRBD2. Germline lookup yields CDR1 SGHDT and CDR2 YYEEEE. With V trimmed by 2 bases and J by 5 bases, 6 bases remained unmatched. This CDR3 has 15 residues. CDR3 coding DNA: TGTGCCAGCAGCTTTGGTACTAGCGGGAGAAACGAGCAGTACTTC. Protein: CASSFGTSGRNEQYF.

This clone was observed a single time. V usage is TRBV27 and J usage is TRBJ2-3, with TRBD2 identical over 7 bases. In germline, CDR1 is MNHEY, CDR2 SMNVEV (reference sequence). The CDR3 consists of 16 residues. J lost 2 bases, V lost 3 bases, and 8 bases had no gene match. The CDR3 protein is CASSFQASGITDTQYF. The DNA for the CDR3 is TGTGCCAGCAGTTTTCAGGCTAGCGGAATCACAGATACGCAGTATTTT.

The chain combines TRBV4-1 with TRBJ2-1; 8 bases align to TRBD2. This CDR3 is 17 amino acids long. CDR1 is MGHRA, CDR2 YSYEKL, per germline. With 4 bases clipped from V and 6 bases from J, the junction kept 14 bases outside the gene matches. CDR3 sequence reads: CASSRARSGGPGNEQFF. The CDR3, as DNA: TGCGCCAGCAGCCGGGCTCGTTCGGGAGGGCCGGGCAATGAGCAGTTCTTC.

The chain couples TRBV20-1 to TRBJ2-7; the D is unclear. The V and J ends lost 5 bases and 6 bases respectively, with 11 bases between them. Germline V CDR1 and CDR2: DFQATT, SNEGSKA (reference sequence). The CDR3 runs 11 residues. Here the CDR3 DNA reads TGCAGTGCTTGGTCGGTCGGCGAGCAGTACTTC. It codes for CSAWSVGEQYF.

The chain carries TRBV2 and TRBJ1-4; D unclear. This CDR3 is built from 15 residues. V shed 2 bases and J shed 2 bases, with 9 bases lying between them. Germline loops: CDR1 SNHLY, CDR2 FYNNEI. The CDR3 coding sequence is TGTGCCAGCAGTGAAAATCCGGGGACTAATGAAAAACTGTTTTTT. This gives the protein CASSENPGTNEKLFF.

This clone was counted a few times. This sample includes further DNA sequences coding for the same CDR3. The chain employs TRBV29-1 and TRBJ1-2; D gene uncertain. Germline CDR1 is SQVTM and CDR2 is ANQGSEA. Trimming took 0 bases from V and 7 from J, leaving 6 bases between them. The length of the CDR3 is 11 residues. The DNA of the CDR3 is TGCAGCGTTGAAGATCGAGGTGGCTACACCTTC. Encoded protein: CSVEDRGGYTF.

This chain uses TRBV7-9 with TRBJ2-1; possible D gene TRBD2, 6 bases. The CDR3 has 15 residues. Trimming pared 5 bases from V and 0 bases from J, leaving 11 bases between. The germline gives CDR1 SEHNR, CDR2 FQNEAQ (reference sequence). The DNA of the CDR3 is TGTGCCAGCAGCCCGCGGGGCGGCTCCTACAATGAGCAGTTCTTC. Protein sequence: CASSPRGGSYNEQFF.

This clone was counted between two and nine times. This chain links TRBV29-1 with TRBJ2-7; perhaps TRBD2 as D (5 bases). Germline CDR1 and CDR2: SQVTM and ANQGSEA. V lost 3 bases and J lost 2, with 8 bases in between. The CDR3 totals 12 residues. This CDR3 reads CSVEGETYEQYF. The DNA for the CDR3 is TGCAGCGTTGAGGGAGAGACCTACGAGCAGTACTTC.

The table lists this clone with a few counts. The rearrangement joins TRBV12-5 to TRBJ2-5; D uncertain. The CDR3 consists of 13 residues. From germline, CDR1 is LGHNT and CDR2 FRNRAP. Trimming cost V 8 bases and J 1 base, with 11 bases left between them. The CDR3 spells CASSTSPQETQYF. The DNA of the CDR3 is TGTGCTAGTTCAACGAGCCCCCAAGAGACCCAGTACTTC.

This chain connects TRBV25-1 to TRBJ2-3, with 7 positions matching TRBD2. The CDR3 extends over 18 amino acids. The V and J ends lost 1 base and 4 bases, in that order; junction bases with no gene match: 14. The V gene's germline CDR1 is MGHDK and CDR2 SYGVNS. Here the CDR3 DNA reads TGTGCCAGCAGTGAATGGGGCGGGGGAATCACGGAGTCAGATACGCAGTATTTT. It yields the protein CASSEWGGGITESDTQYF.

This clone was seen more than once but under ten times. The junction and the germline gene differ at one end; a read error may be behind it. The chain joins TRBV5-1 to TRBJ2-3, with D perhaps given as TRBD1 or TRBD2 (6 bases each). CDR1 is SGHRS, CDR2 YFSETQ, per germline. The CDR3 has 15 residues. CDR3 amino acids: CASGLEGVPTDTQYF. The CDR3 DNA is TGCGCCAGCGGCTTGGAGGGGGTCCCCACAGATACGCAGTATTTT.

This clone was counted a single time. The genes are TRBV5-4 and TRBJ1-2; 8 positions match TRBD1. V lost 2 bases and J lost 7; bases outside the gene matches: 4. This CDR3 contains 13 residues. The germline V gene encodes CDR1 SGHNT and CDR2 YYREEE (reference sequence). The CDR3 is CASSFGQGGGYTF. CDR3 bases: TGTGCCAGCAGCTTTGGACAGGGCGGTGGCTACACCTTC.

This chain uses TRBV9 with TRBJ1-5, with no clear D. Per germline, CDR1 SGDLS and CDR2 YYNGEE. CDR3 length: 12 amino acids. V lost 4 bases and J 5 bases, leaving 7 bases between the germline ends. The CDR3 loop reads CASSKGDQPQHF. CDR3 sequence (DNA): TGTGCCAGCAGCAAGGGAGATCAGCCCCAGCATTTT. Full variable domain (remainder filled in from reference TRBV9 and TRBJ1-5): DSGVTQTPKHLITATGQRVTLRCSPRSGDLSVYWYQQSLDQGLQFLIQYYNGEERAKGNILERFSAQQFPDLHSELNLSSLELGDSALYFCASSKGDQPQHFGDGTRLSIL.

Turning to this clone: Relative to the germline gene, one junction end is altered; a read error may explain this. The chain combines TRBV9 with TRBJ2-3, with 7 bases matching TRBD2. The CDR3 sequence is 13 residues long. The germline CDR1 and CDR2 sequences are SGDLS and YYNGEE. The CDR3: CASSVTNRGVIHF. The CDR3 DNA reads TGTGCCAGCAGCGTAACCAATCGGGGGGTGATACATTTT.

The rearrangement links TRBV7-9 to TRBJ2-7; no reliable D call. Trimming removed 4 bases at V and 4 bases at J, with 17 bases between. There are 15 residues in the CDR3. Per germline, CDR1 SEHNR and CDR2 FQNEAQ (reference sequence). The CDR3 nucleotides read TGTGCCAGCAGCTATTATATCGACTTTGCTTACGAGCAGTACTTC. Translating gives CASSYYIDFAYEQYF. Drawing the rest from reference TRBV7-9 and TRBJ2-7, the complete variable domain is DTGVSQNPRHKITKRGQNVTFRCDPISEHNRLYWYRQTLGQGPEFLTYFQNEAQLEKSRLLSDRFSAERPKGSFSTLEIQRTEQGDSAMYLCASSYYIDFAYEQYFGPGTRLTVT.

The count of this clone is one. The chain has TRBV5-6 and TRBJ2-3, with TRBD2 matching 7 bases. With V trimmed by 4 bases and J by 2 bases, 4 bases remained unmatched. This CDR3 is 14 amino acids long. Germline CDR1 reads SGHDT; CDR2 reads YYEEEE. CDR3 DNA: TGTGCCAGCAGCGAGAGCGGGATCACAGATACGCAGTATTTT. Translated: CASSESGITDTQYF.

This chain's CDR3 is CASSGGLTDTQYF. The CDR3 DNA sequence: TGTGCCAGCAGTGGGGGACTCACAGATACGCAGTATTTT. The J gene is TRBJ2-3, the V gene TRBV13; D perhaps matches TRBD2 (6 bases). Trimming took off 6 bases at V and 2 bases at J, with 9 bases between the two ends. Germline CDR1 reads PRHDT; CDR2 reads FYEKMQ (reference sequence). CDR3 length equals 13 residues.